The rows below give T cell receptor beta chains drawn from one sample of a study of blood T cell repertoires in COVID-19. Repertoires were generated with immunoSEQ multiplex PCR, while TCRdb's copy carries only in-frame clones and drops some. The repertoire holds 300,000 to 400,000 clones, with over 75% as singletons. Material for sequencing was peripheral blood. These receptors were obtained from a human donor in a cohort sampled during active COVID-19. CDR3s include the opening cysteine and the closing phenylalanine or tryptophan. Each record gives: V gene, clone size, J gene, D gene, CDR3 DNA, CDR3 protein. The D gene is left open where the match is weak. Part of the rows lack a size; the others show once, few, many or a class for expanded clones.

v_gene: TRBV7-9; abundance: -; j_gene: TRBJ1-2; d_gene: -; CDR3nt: TGTGCCAGCAGCCGTCGACAGCACTATGGCTACACCTTC; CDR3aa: CASSRRQHYGYTF
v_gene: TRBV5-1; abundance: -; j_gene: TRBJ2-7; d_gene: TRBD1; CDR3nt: TGCGCCAGCAGCCCCTCGGGACAGGAACTCTACGAGCAGTACTTC; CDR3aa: CASSPSGQELYEQYF
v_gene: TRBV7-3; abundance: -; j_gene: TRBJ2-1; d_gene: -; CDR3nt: TGTGCCAGCAGCTTAACGGCGGGGTCAGGGCATGTTGAGCAGTTCTTC; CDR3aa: CASSLTAGSGHVEQFF
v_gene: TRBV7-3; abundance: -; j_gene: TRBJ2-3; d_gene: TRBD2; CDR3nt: TGTGCCAGCAGCTTAGGTCCTAGCGGGGGGGCGGATACGCAGTATTTT; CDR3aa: CASSLGPSGGADTQYF
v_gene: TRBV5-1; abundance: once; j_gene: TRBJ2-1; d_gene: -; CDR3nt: TGCGCCAGCAGCTTGGGAGAGCCTGGCTACAATGAGCAGTTCTTC; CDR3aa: CASSLGEPGYNEQFF
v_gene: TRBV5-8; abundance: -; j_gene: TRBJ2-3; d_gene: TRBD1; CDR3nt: TGTGCCAGCAGCTTTTCTCGGACAGGGTCCAGCACAGATACGCAGTATTTT; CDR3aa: CASSFSRTGSSTDTQYF
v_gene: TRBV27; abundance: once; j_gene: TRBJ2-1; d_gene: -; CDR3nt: TGTGCCAGCAGTTTCTTACAGTACAATGAGCAGTTCTTC; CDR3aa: CASSFLQYNEQFF
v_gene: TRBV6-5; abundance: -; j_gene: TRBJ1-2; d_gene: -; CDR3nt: TGTGCCAGCAGTTACTATGGGGCCGAGTACACCTTC; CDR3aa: CASSYYGAEYTF
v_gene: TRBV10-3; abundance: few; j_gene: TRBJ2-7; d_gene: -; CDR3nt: TGTGCCATCAGTGAGTCTCCAGGGCAGGAGCAGTACTTC; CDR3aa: CAISESPGQEQYF
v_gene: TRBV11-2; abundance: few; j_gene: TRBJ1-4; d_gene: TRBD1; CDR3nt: TGTGCCAGCAGCCTAGGACAGGGTGGTGAAAAACTGTTTTTT; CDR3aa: CASSLGQGGEKLFF
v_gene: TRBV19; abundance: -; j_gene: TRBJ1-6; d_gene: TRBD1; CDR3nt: TGTGCCAGTAGTGAGGACAGGCGCCTCAATTCACCCCTCCACTTT; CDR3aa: CASSEDRRLNSPLHF
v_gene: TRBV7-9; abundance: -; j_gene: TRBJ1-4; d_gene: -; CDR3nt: TGTGCCAGCAGCTCAGATCCTGCAACTAATGAAAAACTGTTTTTT; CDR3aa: CASSSDPATNEKLFF
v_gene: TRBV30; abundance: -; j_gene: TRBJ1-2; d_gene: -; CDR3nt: TGTGCCTGGAGTGTAGGAGGAGATGGCTACACCTTC; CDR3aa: CAWSVGGDGYTF
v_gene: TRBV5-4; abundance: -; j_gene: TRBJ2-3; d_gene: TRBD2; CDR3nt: TGTGCCAGCAGCCGCCGAACAGCGGGGGGCTTGAATACGCAGTATTTT; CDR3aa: CASSRRTAGGLNTQYF
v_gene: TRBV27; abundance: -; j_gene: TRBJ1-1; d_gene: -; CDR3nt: TGTGCCAGCAGTTTTCGGGGGGACGAAGCTTTCTTT; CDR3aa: CASSFRGDEAFF
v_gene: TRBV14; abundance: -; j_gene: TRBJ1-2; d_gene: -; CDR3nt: TGTGCCAGCAGTACGACAGCCCGCGGCTACACCTTC; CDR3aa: CASSTTARGYTF
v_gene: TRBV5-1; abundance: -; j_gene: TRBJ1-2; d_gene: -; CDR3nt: TGCGCCAGCAGCCCGGGGGGGGGCGTAAGTGGCTACACCTTC; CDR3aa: CASSPGGGVSGYTF
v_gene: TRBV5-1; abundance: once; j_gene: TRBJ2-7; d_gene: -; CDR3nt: TGCGCCAGCAGTCGGACAGTGAACTACGAGCAGTACTTC; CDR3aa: CASSRTVNYEQYF
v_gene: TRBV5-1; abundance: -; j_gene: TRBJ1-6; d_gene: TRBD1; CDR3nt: TGCGCCAGCAGACAGGGGGCAGATAATTCACCCCTCCACTTT; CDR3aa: CASRQGADNSPLHF
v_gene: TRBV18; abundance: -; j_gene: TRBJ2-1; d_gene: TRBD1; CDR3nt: TGTGCCAGCTCACAGGGACAGTACAATGAGCAGTTCTTC; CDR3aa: CASSQGQYNEQFF
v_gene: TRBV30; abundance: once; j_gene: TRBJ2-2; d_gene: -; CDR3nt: TGTGCCTGGGGCGGTGCTAGGGGCGAAACCGGGGAGCTGTTTTTT; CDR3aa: CAWGGARGETGELFF
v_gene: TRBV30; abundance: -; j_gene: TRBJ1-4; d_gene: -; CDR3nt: TGTGCCTGGAGTGTTACCTCGGGACTTAATGAAAAACTGTTTTTT; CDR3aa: CAWSVTSGLNEKLFF
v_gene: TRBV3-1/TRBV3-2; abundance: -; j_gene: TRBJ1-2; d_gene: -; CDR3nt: TGTGCCAGCAGCCAAGGTGGGCAGAGCTATGGCTACACCTTC; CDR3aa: CASSQGGQSYGYTF
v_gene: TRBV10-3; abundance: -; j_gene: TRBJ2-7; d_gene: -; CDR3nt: TGTGCCATCAGTGACGACATCGGTACTAGGTACGAGCAGTACTTC; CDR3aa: CAISDDIGTRYEQYF
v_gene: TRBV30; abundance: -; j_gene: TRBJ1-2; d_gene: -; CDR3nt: TGTGCCTGGAGTTACGGGGGGCAAGGCTATGGCTACACCTTC; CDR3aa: CAWSYGGQGYGYTF
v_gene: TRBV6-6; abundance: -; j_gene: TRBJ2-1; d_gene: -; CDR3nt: TGTGCCAGCAGTCGCGACCCCAGGGGAACCTGGGGGCAGGGTGAGCAGTTCTTC; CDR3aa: CASSRDPRGTWGQGEQFF
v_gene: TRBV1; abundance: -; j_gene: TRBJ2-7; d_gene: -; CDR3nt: TGCACCAGCAGCCGAGGAGGACTAGCGGCCTCCTACGAGCAGTACTTC; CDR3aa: CTSSRGGLAASYEQYF
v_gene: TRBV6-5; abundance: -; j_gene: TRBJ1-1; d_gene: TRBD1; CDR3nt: TGTGCCAGCAGATACAACAGGGGCCTGAACACTGAAGCTTTCTTT; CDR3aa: CASRYNRGLNTEAFF
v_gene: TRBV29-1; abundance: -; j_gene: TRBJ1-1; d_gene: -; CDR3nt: TGCAGCGCCGTCCCACAGGAGCCTTTTAACACTGAAGCTTTCTTT; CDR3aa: CSAVPQEPFNTEAFF
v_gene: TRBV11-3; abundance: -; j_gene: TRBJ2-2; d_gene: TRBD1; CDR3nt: TGTGCCAGCAGCTTAGATGCGTGGCAGGGGGCGCGAACCGGGGAGCTGTTTTTT; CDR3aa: CASSLDAWQGARTGELFF
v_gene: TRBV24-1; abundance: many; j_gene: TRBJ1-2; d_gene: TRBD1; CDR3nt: TGTGCCACCCGAGGGGGCCCTAACTATGGCTACACCTTC; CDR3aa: CATRGGPNYGYTF
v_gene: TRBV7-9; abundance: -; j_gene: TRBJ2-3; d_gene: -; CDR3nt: TGTGCCAGCAGCTTAGAGTCCGGGGGTGACGCAGATACGCAGTATTTT; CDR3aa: CASSLESGGDADTQYF
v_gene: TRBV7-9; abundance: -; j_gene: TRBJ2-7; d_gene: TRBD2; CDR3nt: TGTGCCAGCAGCTTTCTACTAGCGGGGTCATACGAGCAGTACTTC; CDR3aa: CASSFLLAGSYEQYF
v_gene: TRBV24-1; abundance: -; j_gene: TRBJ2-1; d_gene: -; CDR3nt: TGTGCCACCAGTGACTCAGACATCTCCTACAATGAGCAGTTCTTC; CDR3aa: CATSDSDISYNEQFF
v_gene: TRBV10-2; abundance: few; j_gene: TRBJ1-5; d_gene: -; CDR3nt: TGCGCCAGCAGGGACACAAGTCAGCCCCAGCATTTT; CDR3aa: CASRDTSQPQHF
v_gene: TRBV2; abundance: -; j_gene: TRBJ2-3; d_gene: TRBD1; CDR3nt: TGTGCCACCCACCGGGACAGGGGGCCCGATACGCAGTATTTT; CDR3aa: CATHRDRGPDTQYF
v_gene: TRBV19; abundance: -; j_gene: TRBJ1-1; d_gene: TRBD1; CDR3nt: TGTGCCAGTAGTATAAGAGGACAGGGGGCCACTGAAGCTTTCTTT; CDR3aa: CASSIRGQGATEAFF
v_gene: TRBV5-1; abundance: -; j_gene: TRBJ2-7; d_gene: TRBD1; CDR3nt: TGCGCCAGCAGCTTGCTACTCCGACAGGGGGGAACCTACGAGCAGTACTTC; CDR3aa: CASSLLLRQGGTYEQYF
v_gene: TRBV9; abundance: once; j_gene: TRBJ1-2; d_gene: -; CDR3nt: TGTGCCAGCAGCGTAGCTGGGCCAGGGTTGGATGGCTACACCTTC; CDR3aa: CASSVAGPGLDGYTF
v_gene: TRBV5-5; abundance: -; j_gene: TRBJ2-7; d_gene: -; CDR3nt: TGTGCCAGCAGCCCTGGACACGCCGATTACGAGCAGTACTTC; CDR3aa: CASSPGHADYEQYF
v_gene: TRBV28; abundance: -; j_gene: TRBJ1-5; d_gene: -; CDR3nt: TGTGCCAGCAGCCCGGATCGGGAATATCAGCCCCAGCATTTT; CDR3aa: CASSPDREYQPQHF
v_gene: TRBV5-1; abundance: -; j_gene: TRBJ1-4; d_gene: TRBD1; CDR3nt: TGCGCCAGCAGCTGGACAGGGGCCGAAAAACTGTTTTTT; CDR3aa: CASSWTGAEKLFF
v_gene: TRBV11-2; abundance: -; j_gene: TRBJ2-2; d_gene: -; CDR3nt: TGTGCCAGCAGCTTCCAGGGGAACACCGGGGAGCTGTTTTTT; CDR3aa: CASSFQGNTGELFF
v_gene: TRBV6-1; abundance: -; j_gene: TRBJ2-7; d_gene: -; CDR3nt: TGTGCCAGCAGTGAAACCGGGGGATCCGAGCAGTACTTC; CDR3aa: CASSETGGSEQYF
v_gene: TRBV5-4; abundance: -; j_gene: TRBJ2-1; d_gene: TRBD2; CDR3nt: TGTGCCAGCAGCCCGGGGGGGGCGGTTGACTACAATGAGCAGTTCTTC; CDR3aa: CASSPGGAVDYNEQFF
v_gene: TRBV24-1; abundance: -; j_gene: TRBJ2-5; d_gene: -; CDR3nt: TGTGCCACCAGTGATCCCGGTGAATCGGGAGTCACATCACCAGAGACCCAGTACTTC; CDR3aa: CATSDPGESGVTSPETQYF
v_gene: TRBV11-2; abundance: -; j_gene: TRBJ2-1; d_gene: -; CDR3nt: TGTGCCAGCAGCCCCACTCCGCCCGGTGGTGAAGTCTTC; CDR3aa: CASSPTPPGGEVF
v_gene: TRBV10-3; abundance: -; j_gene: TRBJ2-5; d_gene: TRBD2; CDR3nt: TGTGCCATCAGTGTTGAACTAGCGAAGGAGACCCAGTACTTC; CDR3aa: CAISVELAKETQYF
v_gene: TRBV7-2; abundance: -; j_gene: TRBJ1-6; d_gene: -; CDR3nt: TGTGCCAGCAGCTCCACAGGGAACCGTAATTCACCCCTCCACTTT; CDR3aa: CASSSTGNRNSPLHF
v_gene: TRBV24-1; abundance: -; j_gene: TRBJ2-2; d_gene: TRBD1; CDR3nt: TGTGCCACCAGTGATTTGGAGGACAGGATTGGGACCGGGGAGCTGTTTTTT; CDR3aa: CATSDLEDRIGTGELFF
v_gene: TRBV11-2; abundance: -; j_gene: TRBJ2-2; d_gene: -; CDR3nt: TGTGCCAGCAGCTCTCTAGCCTCACGAGAAACCGGGGAGCTGTTTTTT; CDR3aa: CASSSLASRETGELFF
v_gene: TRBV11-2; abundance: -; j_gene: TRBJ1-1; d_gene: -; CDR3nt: TGTGCCAGCAGCTTAGTTCAAAGGGAGACGGCTGAAGCTTTCTTT; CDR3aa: CASSLVQRETAEAFF
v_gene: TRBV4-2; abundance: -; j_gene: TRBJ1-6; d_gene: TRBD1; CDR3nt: TGTGCCAGCAGCCAAGACTCCCTTAGAGGGGGCCAAAATTCACCCCTCCACTTT; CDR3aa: CASSQDSLRGGQNSPLHF
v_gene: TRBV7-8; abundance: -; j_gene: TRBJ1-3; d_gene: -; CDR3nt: TGTGCCAGCAGCTTAGCGGTCGATGACAGGTTGTCCTCTGGAAACACCATATATTTT; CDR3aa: CASSLAVDDRLSSGNTIYF